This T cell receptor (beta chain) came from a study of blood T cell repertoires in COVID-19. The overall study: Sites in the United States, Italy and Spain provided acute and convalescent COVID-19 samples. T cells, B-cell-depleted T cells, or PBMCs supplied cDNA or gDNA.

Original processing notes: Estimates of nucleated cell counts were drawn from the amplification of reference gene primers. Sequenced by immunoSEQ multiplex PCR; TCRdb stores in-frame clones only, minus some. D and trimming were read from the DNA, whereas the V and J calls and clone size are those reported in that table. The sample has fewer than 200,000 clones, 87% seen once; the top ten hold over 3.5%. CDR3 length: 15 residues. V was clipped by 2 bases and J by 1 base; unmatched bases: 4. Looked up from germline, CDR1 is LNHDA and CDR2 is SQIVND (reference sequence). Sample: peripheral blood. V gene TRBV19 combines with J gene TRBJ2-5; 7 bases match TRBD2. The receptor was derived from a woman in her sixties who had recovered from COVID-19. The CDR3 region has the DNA TGTGCCAGTAGTATACTGGCGGGGGTCCAAGAGACCCAGTACTTC. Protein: CASSILAGVQETQYF.